The rows below give T cell receptor beta chains drawn from one sample of a study of OX40 agonist ivuxolimab in advanced cancers. Assay used: immunoSEQ multiplex PCR; TCRdb lists only in-frame clones, some missing. The sample includes roughly 90,000 clones, about 89% of them seen just once. The source material was CD4+ or CD8+ T cells sorted from blood, sampled in a trial of the OX40 agonist ivuxolimab. The receptors derive from an adult with an advanced solid tumor such as melanoma, head and neck, liver or kidney cancer. The CDR3 runs from the conserved cysteine through the conserved F or W. The order of the fields is clone size, V gene, D gene, J gene, CDR3 DNA, CDR3 protein. The D gene is left open where the match is weak. For some rows the clone size is stated as once, few or many, or as a class when expanded; others skip it.

abundance: few; v_gene: TRBV7-9; d_gene: NA; j_gene: TRBJ1-1; CDR3nt: TGTGCCAGCAGCGTTAACACGGCCACTGAAGCTTTCTTT; CDR3aa: CASSVNTATEAFF
abundance: NA; v_gene: TRBV7-9; d_gene: TRBD2; j_gene: TRBJ2-3; CDR3nt: TGTGCCAGCAGCTTGACTAGCGGAAGCACAGATACGCAGTATTTT; CDR3aa: CASSLTSGSTDTQYF
abundance: NA; v_gene: TRBV18; d_gene: TRBD2; j_gene: TRBJ2-7; CDR3nt: TGTGCCAGCTCGCCCCTACTAGCGGGGTCCTCCTACGAGCAGTACTTC; CDR3aa: CASSPLLAGSSYEQYF
abundance: NA; v_gene: TRBV4-1; d_gene: TRBD1; j_gene: TRBJ2-7; CDR3nt: TGCGCCAGCAGCCCACGGGACAGCTACGAGCAGTACTTC; CDR3aa: CASSPRDSYEQYF
abundance: NA; v_gene: TRBV7-3; d_gene: NA; j_gene: TRBJ2-3; CDR3nt: TGTGCCAGCAGCTTACTTAGCGGTACAGATACGCAGTATTTT; CDR3aa: CASSLLSGTDTQYF
abundance: NA; v_gene: TRBV4-1; d_gene: TRBD1; j_gene: TRBJ1-1; CDR3nt: TGCGCCAGCAGTCAGAGGACAGGGACGAACACTGAAGCTTTCTTT; CDR3aa: CASSQRTGTNTEAFF
abundance: NA; v_gene: TRBV5-6; d_gene: TRBD1; j_gene: TRBJ2-2; CDR3nt: TGTGCCAGCAGCTTACGGGACAGGGTCCTTACCGGGGAGCTGTTTTTT; CDR3aa: CASSLRDRVLTGELFF
abundance: NA; v_gene: TRBV27; d_gene: NA; j_gene: TRBJ2-1; CDR3nt: TGTGCCAGCAGTTTATTAGACAATGAGCAGTTCTTC; CDR3aa: CASSLLDNEQFF
abundance: NA; v_gene: TRBV21-1; d_gene: NA; j_gene: TRBJ1-5; CDR3nt: TGTGCCAGCAGCAAACCTTCCGGGCCCGCCCAGCATTTT; CDR3aa: CASSKPSGPAQHF
abundance: NA; v_gene: TRBV11-3; d_gene: NA; j_gene: TRBJ2-7; CDR3nt: TGTGCCAGCAGCTTAGGGCAGGGGAGCTTCTACGAGCAGTACTTC; CDR3aa: CASSLGQGSFYEQYF
abundance: NA; v_gene: TRBV27; d_gene: NA; j_gene: TRBJ2-1; CDR3nt: TGTGCCACCATCGGGACAAGGGGAATACGTGAGCAGTTCTTC; CDR3aa: CATIGTRGIREQFF
abundance: few; v_gene: TRBV11-2; d_gene: NA; j_gene: TRBJ2-7; CDR3nt: TGTGCCAGCAGCTTAGTAGGGTACGAGCAGTACTTC; CDR3aa: CASSLVGYEQYF
abundance: NA; v_gene: TRBV7-2; d_gene: NA; j_gene: TRBJ2-5; CDR3nt: TGTGCCAGCAGCCAAGGGGTCGGGTTCCAAGAGACCCAGTACTTC; CDR3aa: CASSQGVGFQETQYF
abundance: NA; v_gene: TRBV19; d_gene: TRBD2; j_gene: TRBJ2-7; CDR3nt: TGTGCCAGTAGCCCCGCTAGCGGGCGGAGTGGCACCTACGAGCAGTACTTC; CDR3aa: CASSPASGRSGTYEQYF
abundance: NA; v_gene: TRBV19; d_gene: NA; j_gene: TRBJ2-1; CDR3nt: TGTGCCAGTAGTATGGGCGGATTTGGGAACAATGAGCAGTTCTTC; CDR3aa: CASSMGGFGNNEQFF
abundance: once; v_gene: TRBV7-2; d_gene: NA; j_gene: TRBJ1-3; CDR3nt: TGTGCCAGCAGCTTACCGTGGCAGTCCTCTGGAAACACCATATATTTT; CDR3aa: CASSLPWQSSGNTIYF
abundance: NA; v_gene: TRBV30; d_gene: NA; j_gene: TRBJ2-1; CDR3nt: TGTGCCCATTACAATGAGCAGTTCTTC; CDR3aa: CAHYNEQFF
abundance: NA; v_gene: TRBV29-1; d_gene: TRBD1; j_gene: TRBJ2-1; CDR3nt: TGCAGCGTGCGACAGGGGGCCTACAATGAGCAGTTCTTC; CDR3aa: CSVRQGAYNEQFF
abundance: NA; v_gene: TRBV27; d_gene: NA; j_gene: TRBJ1-2; CDR3nt: TGTGCCAGCCCTTCGGGAAGGGGCTATGGCTACACCTTC; CDR3aa: CASPSGRGYGYTF
abundance: NA; v_gene: TRBV27; d_gene: NA; j_gene: TRBJ2-3; CDR3nt: TGTGCCAGCAGACTCACAGATACGCAGTATTTT; CDR3aa: CASRLTDTQYF
abundance: NA; v_gene: TRBV5-1; d_gene: NA; j_gene: TRBJ2-7; CDR3nt: TGCGCCACAAGGGGGGAGTCCACCTACGAGCAGTACTTC; CDR3aa: CATRGESTYEQYF
abundance: NA; v_gene: TRBV27; d_gene: NA; j_gene: TRBJ2-7; CDR3nt: TGTGCCAGCGGGCTTAGGGGTTTCTACGAGCAGTACTTC; CDR3aa: CASGLRGFYEQYF
abundance: NA; v_gene: TRBV27; d_gene: NA; j_gene: TRBJ1-1; CDR3nt: TGTGCCAGCAGTGAAAGGACGGGGGCCAAGAACACTGAAGCTTTCTTT; CDR3aa: CASSERTGAKNTEAFF
abundance: NA; v_gene: TRBV27; d_gene: NA; j_gene: TRBJ2-1; CDR3nt: TGTGCCAGCAGAGGGATTCAGCTTACTACCTACAATGAGCAGTTCTTC; CDR3aa: CASRGIQLTTYNEQFF
abundance: NA; v_gene: TRBV11-1; d_gene: NA; j_gene: TRBJ2-7; CDR3nt: TGTGCCAGCAGCTTAGGCGGGAACGAGCAGTACTTC; CDR3aa: CASSLGGNEQYF
abundance: once; v_gene: TRBV6-5; d_gene: TRBD1; j_gene: TRBJ1-5; CDR3nt: TGTGCCAGCAGCCCCGGGACAGGGGGCAATCAGCCCCAGCATTTT; CDR3aa: CASSPGTGGNQPQHF
abundance: NA; v_gene: TRBV9; d_gene: NA; j_gene: TRBJ2-1; CDR3nt: TGTGCCAGCAGCGTAGGCGATGAGCAGTTCTTC; CDR3aa: CASSVGDEQFF
abundance: NA; v_gene: TRBV30; d_gene: NA; j_gene: TRBJ2-4; CDR3nt: TGTGCCTGGAGTGTAGGCCAGGGGTCAAAAAACATTCAGTACTTC; CDR3aa: CAWSVGQGSKNIQYF
abundance: NA; v_gene: TRBV27; d_gene: TRBD2; j_gene: TRBJ2-1; CDR3nt: TGTGCCAGCAGTTTAACACTAGCGGGAGAGGAGCAGTTCTTC; CDR3aa: CASSLTLAGEEQFF
abundance: once; v_gene: TRBV6-5; d_gene: NA; j_gene: TRBJ2-7; CDR3nt: TGTGCCAGCAGTTCCACCTACGAGCAGTACTTC; CDR3aa: CASSSTYEQYF
abundance: NA; v_gene: TRBV11-2; d_gene: NA; j_gene: TRBJ2-2; CDR3nt: TGTGCCAGCAGCACCCGACTAGTTAGGGACACCGGGGAGCTGTTTTTT; CDR3aa: CASSTRLVRDTGELFF
abundance: NA; v_gene: TRBV6-5; d_gene: NA; j_gene: TRBJ1-1; CDR3nt: TGTGCCAGCAGTTACGGGCAGACCTTTAACGAGGCTTTCTTT; CDR3aa: CASSYGQTFNEAFF
abundance: NA; v_gene: TRBV15; d_gene: TRBD1; j_gene: TRBJ1-1; CDR3nt: TGTGCCACCAGCCCAGACAGGGGGCTTGGGACTGAAGCTTTCTTT; CDR3aa: CATSPDRGLGTEAFF
abundance: NA; v_gene: TRBV27; d_gene: NA; j_gene: TRBJ2-1; CDR3nt: TGTGCCAGCAGTTTAAGGGCGGCGGGGAGCTCCTACAATGAGCAGTTCTTC; CDR3aa: CASSLRAAGSSYNEQFF
abundance: NA; v_gene: TRBV10-1; d_gene: TRBD1; j_gene: TRBJ1-1; CDR3nt: TGCGCCAGCAGTATGGACAGGGAGGGAACTGAAGCTTTCTTT; CDR3aa: CASSMDREGTEAFF
abundance: NA; v_gene: TRBV7-3; d_gene: TRBD2; j_gene: TRBJ2-2; CDR3nt: TGTGCCAGCAGCTTAAAATCCGCGGGAGCGGGGGGGGAGCTGTTTTTT; CDR3aa: CASSLKSAGAGGELFF
abundance: NA; v_gene: TRBV28; d_gene: TRBD1; j_gene: TRBJ1-4; CDR3nt: TGTGCCAGCACCCGACAGGGCGAGATGGGCGAAAAACTGTTTTTT; CDR3aa: CASTRQGEMGEKLFF
abundance: NA; v_gene: TRBV9; d_gene: NA; j_gene: TRBJ2-3; CDR3nt: TGTGCCAGCAGCGTACAGTCTCCACTCCGGCCCGGCACAGATACGCAGTATTTT; CDR3aa: CASSVQSPLRPGTDTQYF